The 27 T cell receptor beta chains given below trace back to one sample, sequenced in a study of blood T cell repertoires in COVID-19. Measured with immunoSEQ multiplex PCR; TCRdb has only the in-frame clones, and not every one. The table has around 260,000 clones, less than 90% seen once; the top ten hold over 4%. The source material was peripheral blood. The receptors originated from a man aged 60 to 75 who had recovered from COVID-19.

The genes are TRBV5-4 and TRBJ2-3, with D hard to call. The CDR3 has 13 amino acids. CDR1 SGHNT and CDR2 YYREEE come from the germline V gene (reference sequence). V lost 4 bases and J 2 bases, leaving 8 bases between the germline ends. The CDR3 coding sequence is TGTGCCAGCAGCCTGACAATCACAGATACGCAGTATTTT. This sequence encodes CASSLTITDTQYF.

This clone occurred once. The chain links TRBV7-4 to TRBJ1-5; 7 nucleotides agree with TRBD1. Germline V gene sequence: CDR1 SGHVT, CDR2 SQSDAQ. There are 17 residues in the CDR3. V shed 1 base, J shed 4 bases, and the junction held 10 bases outside the gene matches. CDR3 protein: CASSLVPDRSRNQPQHF. Written as DNA, the CDR3 is TGTGCCAGCAGCTTAGTCCCGGACAGGTCCCGTAATCAGCCCCAGCATTTT.

The V and J genes are TRBV21-1 and TRBJ1-2; the listed D gene, TRBD1, was not tested against the DNA. TRBV21-1 is a known pseudogene. The CDR3 has 14 residues. In DNA form, the CDR3 reads TGTGCCAGCAACCGGACAGGGTTTAACTATGGCTACACCTTC. Amino acid sequence: CASNRTGFNYGYTF.

A remark on this clone: The junction shows a germline mismatch at one end, possibly a read error. The rearrangement links TRBV7-8 to TRBJ2-1; D is uncertain. From germline, CDR1 is SGHVS and CDR2 FQNEAQ. The CDR3 sequence is 15 residues long. The CDR3 region is CASTLFPGRPNEQFF. The CDR3 DNA follows: TGTGCCAGCACCTTATTTCCAGGAAGACCCAATGAGCAGTTCTTC. Variable domain in full (rest from reference TRBV7-8 and TRBJ2-1): GAGVSQSPRYKVAKRGQDVALRCDPISGHVSLFWYQQALGQGPEFLTYFQNEAQLDKSGLPSDRFFAERPEGSVSTLKIQRTQQEDSAVYLCASTLFPGRPNEQFFGPGTRLTVL.

The V and J genes are TRBV5-1 and TRBJ2-3; 7 nucleotides line up with TRBD2. CDR1 SGHRS and CDR2 YFSETQ come from the germline V gene. CDR3 length equals 17 residues. J was trimmed by 2 bases and V by 4 bases; bases with no gene match: 13. The CDR3 reads CASSKSGTTGVTDTQYF. CDR3 nucleotide sequence: TGCGCCAGCAGCAAATCCGGGACTACCGGGGTCACAGATACGCAGTATTTT.

The chain uses TRBV9 and TRBJ1-4; D might be TRBD1 (6 bases). Germline loops: CDR1 SGDLS, CDR2 YYNGEE. The CDR3 is 16 amino acids. Trimming took 3 bases from V and 3 from J, leaving 15 bases between them. CDR3 sequence: CASSEGTTGSNEKLFF. Written as DNA, the CDR3 is TGTGCCAGCAGCGAGGGGACCACAGGGTCTAATGAAAAACTGTTTTTT.

V and J are TRBV11-2 and TRBJ1-1; 7 bases match TRBD1. Germline V CDR1 and CDR2: SGHAT, FQNNGV. V lost 2 bases and J lost 1; bases outside the gene matches: 4. The CDR3 has 15 amino acids. The CDR3 DNA sequence: TGTGCCAGCAGCTTACAGGGGGGTAAGAACACTGAAGCTTTCTTT. This encodes CASSLQGGKNTEAFF.

This clone came up a few times. The chain couples TRBV5-1 to TRBJ1-1; D remains unclear. Trimming cost V 4 bases and J 2 bases, with 12 bases left between them. Germline V gene lookup returns CDR1 SGHRS and CDR2 YFSETQ. This CDR3 contains 14 residues. The CDR3 here is CASSVTASNTEAFF. The CDR3 coding sequence is TGCGCCAGCAGCGTTACAGCCTCAAACACTGAAGCTTTCTTT.

The rearrangement uses TRBV7-6 and TRBJ2-7; D uncertain. This CDR3 region has 15 residues. With 1 base removed from V and 0 bases from J, the gap between germline ends came to 10 bases. From germline, CDR1 is SGHVS and CDR2 FNYEAQ. The CDR3 bases are TGTGCCAGCAGCTTAGGGGTGGCTAGCTCCTACGAGCAGTACTTC. Translation: CASSLGVASSYEQYF.

The gene calls are TRBV5-1 and TRBJ1-6, with D unresolved. The CDR3 loop spans 15 amino acids. V lost 4 bases to trimming and J lost 0 bases, with 8 bases between them. Germline CDR1 SGHRS, CDR2 YFSETQ. The CDR3 sequence is CASSPRDSYNSPLHF. DNA of the CDR3: TGCGCCAGCAGCCCCCGGGACTCCTATAATTCACCCCTCCACTTT.

V and J are TRBV5-8 and TRBJ1-1; 7 bases line up with TRBD1. Germline lookup yields CDR1 SGHTS and CDR2 YDEGEE. This CDR3 is built from 14 residues. J lost 2 bases, V lost 5 bases, and 6 bases had no gene match. The CDR3 spells CASRKGQQNTEAFF. The DNA for the CDR3 is TGTGCCAGCAGAAAGGGACAGCAAAACACTGAAGCTTTCTTT.

The rearrangement uses TRBV5-1 and TRBJ1-4; a possible D gene is TRBD1 (6 bases). Trimming pared 0 bases from V and 3 bases from J, leaving 9 bases between. The length of the CDR3 is 15 residues. CDR1 is SGHRS, CDR2 YFSETQ, per germline. The CDR3 protein is CASSLGTVSNEKLFF. The CDR3 DNA sequence: TGCGCCAGCAGCTTGGGGACAGTTTCTAATGAAAAACTGTTTTTT.

V and J are TRBV19 and TRBJ2-4; possibly TRBD1 for D (6 bases). Germline CDR1 reads LNHDA; CDR2 reads SQIVND (reference sequence). This CDR3 has 17 amino acids. Trimming took 0 bases from V and 12 from J, leaving 24 bases between them. The CDR3 DNA follows: TGTGCCAGTAGTATAGATAAAGACAGGAGGTCCAAATTGGGTCAGTACTTC. Protein product: CASSIDKDRRSKLGQYF.

On this clone: One end of the junction fails to match germline, which may point to a read error. V and J are TRBV19 and TRBJ1-4; no firm D call. CDR1 LNHDA and CDR2 SQIVND come from the germline V gene (reference sequence). The CDR3 extends over 14 amino acids. The CDR3 coding sequence is TGTGCCAGTAGTCCCACGGTTACTAGTGAAAAACTGTTTTTT. It is translated as CASSPTVTSEKLFF.

The chain joins TRBV5-5 to TRBJ2-6; D unclear. V lost 3 bases and J lost 2, with 9 bases in between. This CDR3 region has 15 residues. Germline-derived CDR1 and CDR2 are SGHKS and YYEKEE (reference sequence). In DNA form, the CDR3 reads TGTGCCAGCAGCTCGATAGTAGCTGGGGCCAACGTCCTGACTTTC. Its translation is CASSSIVAGANVLTF.

The V call is TRBV4-1, the J call TRBJ2-7; a weak D match, TRBD1 (5 bases). This CDR3 contains 13 residues. Germline V gene data show CDR1 as MGHRA and CDR2 as YSYEKL. V gave up 4 bases and J gave up 2 bases, with 9 bases separating them. The chain's CDR3 is CASSPDRAYEQYF. CDR3 in DNA: TGCGCCAGCAGCCCTGACAGAGCCTACGAGCAGTACTTC.

This clone was counted only a few times. This chain connects TRBV24-1 to TRBJ1-1, with D uncertain. Germline CDR1 KGHDR, CDR2 SFDVKD. V was trimmed by 4 bases and J by 5 bases, leaving 10 bases between them. The CDR3 spans 13 residues. The CDR3 is CATSDSLMTEAFF. The CDR3 DNA is TGTGCCACCAGTGACTCCCTTATGACTGAAGCTTTCTTT.

Here the CDR3 reads CASSIGDWGLNTEAFF. The CDR3 DNA reads as TGTGCCAGTAGTATAGGAGATTGGGGCCTGAACACTGAAGCTTTCTTT. This chain connects TRBV19 to TRBJ1-1; tentative D call: TRBD1 (5 bases). Trimming shortened V by 1 base and J by 0 bases, and 12 bases separated the two germline ends. The CDR3 sequence is 16 residues long. CDR1 and CDR2 from the germline V gene are LNHDA and SQIVND (reference sequence).

J is TRBJ1-4 and V is TRBV7-9; 8 bases are a match to TRBD1. J was trimmed by 4 bases and V by 2 bases; bases with no gene match: 0. The CDR3 covers 14 residues. Per the germline V gene, CDR1 is SEHNR and CDR2 is FQNEAQ (reference sequence). CDR3 residues: CASSLTGGNEKLFF. CDR3 coding DNA: TGTGCCAGCAGCTTAACAGGGGGTAATGAAAAACTGTTTTTT.

The chain is built from TRBV7-2 and TRBJ2-7; TRBD1 might be the D (8 bases). Trimming took 1 base from V and 5 from J, leaving 15 bases between them. The CDR3 sequence is 15 residues long. The germline gives CDR1 SGHTA, CDR2 FQGNSA. DNA for the CDR3: TGTGCCAGCAGCTTAGAGAGGACAGGGAGGGACGAGCAGTACTTC. This encodes CASSLERTGRDEQYF.

This clone was seen a few times. The genes are TRBV5-1 and TRBJ1-6; 9 bases agree with TRBD1. This CDR3 has 15 residues. Germline values: CDR1 SGHRS, CDR2 YFSETQ. The ends lost 5 bases at V and 10 bases at J; junction bases unmatched: 10. The CDR3 sequence: CASRRDGTGWSPLHF. Written as DNA, the CDR3 is TGCGCCAGCAGAAGAGATGGGACAGGGTGGTCACCCCTCCACTTT.

The chain joins TRBV16 to TRBJ1-2; TRBD1 matches 7 bases. Germline CDR1 reads KGHSY; CDR2 reads FQNENV. The V segment lost 2 bases and the J segment 3 bases; nucleotides outside the gene matches: 0. This CDR3 contains 13 residues. The CDR3 DNA is TGTGCCAGCAGCCAAACAGGGGACTATGGCTACACCTTC. Protein sequence: CASSQTGDYGYTF.

The chain has TRBV7-3 and TRBJ2-3, with 9 bases lining up with TRBD2. The germline V gene encodes CDR1 SGHTA and CDR2 FQGTGA. CDR3 size: 17 residues. Losses at the gene ends were 4 bases for V and 0 bases for J; bases not matched to a gene: 8. The CDR3 coding sequence is TGTGCCAGCAGCTCTAGCGGGGCAGCTCCAAGCACAGATACGCAGTATTTT. Its translation: CASSSSGAAPSTDTQYF.

The chain joins TRBV9 to TRBJ2-1; TRBD2 is a possible D gene (6 bases). The CDR3 runs 13 residues. The germline CDR1 and CDR2 sequences are SGDLS and YYNGEE. Trimming took off 1 base at V and 6 bases at J, with 8 bases between the two ends. The CDR3 DNA reads TGTGCCAGCAGCGTAAGGGAGGCCAATGAGCAGTTCTTC. Protein sequence: CASSVREANEQFF.

V usage is TRBV30 and J usage is TRBJ2-5; 8 bases are shared with TRBD2. CDR1 and CDR2 from the germline V gene are GTSNPN and SVGIG (reference sequence). V lost 5 bases, J lost 4 bases, and 12 bases stayed unmatched. The CDR3 runs 15 residues. CDR3 amino acids: CAWDFDGGAGETQYF. The CDR3 nucleotides read TGTGCCTGGGACTTTGACGGGGGGGCTGGAGAGACCCAGTACTTC.

The V call is TRBV7-9, the J call TRBJ1-1; unclear D gene. V lost 1 base to trimming and J lost 0 bases, with 15 bases between them. Germline CDR1 SEHNR, CDR2 FQNEAQ (reference sequence). CDR3 size: 17 residues. Written as DNA, the CDR3 is TGTGCCAGCAGCTTAGATGCGGCCACCTATTTGAACACTGAAGCTTTCTTT. Amino acid sequence: CASSLDAATYLNTEAFF.

On this clone itself: This same CDR3 is encoded by further DNA sequences in the sample. The rearrangement joins TRBV25-1 to TRBJ2-2; unclear D gene. Looked up from germline, CDR1 is MGHDK and CDR2 is SYGVNS. Trimming took off 6 bases at V and 0 bases at J, with 5 bases between the two ends. This CDR3 has 13 amino acids. The CDR3 sequence: CASSFANTGELFF. In DNA, the CDR3 is TGTGCCAGCAGCTTCGCGAACACCGGGGAGCTGTTTTTT.